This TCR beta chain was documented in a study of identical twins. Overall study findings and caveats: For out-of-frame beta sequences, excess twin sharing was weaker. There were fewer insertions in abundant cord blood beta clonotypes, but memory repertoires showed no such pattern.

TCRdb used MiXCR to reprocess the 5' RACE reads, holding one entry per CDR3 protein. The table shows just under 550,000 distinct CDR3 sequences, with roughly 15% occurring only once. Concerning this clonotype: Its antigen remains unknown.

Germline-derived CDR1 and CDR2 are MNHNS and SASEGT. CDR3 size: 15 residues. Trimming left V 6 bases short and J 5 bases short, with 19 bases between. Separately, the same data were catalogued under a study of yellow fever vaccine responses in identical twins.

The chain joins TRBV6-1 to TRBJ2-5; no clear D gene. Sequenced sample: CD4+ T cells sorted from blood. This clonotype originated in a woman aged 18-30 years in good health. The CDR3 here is CASSSLSKARETQYF. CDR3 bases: TGTGCCAGCAGCTCCCTTTCTAAGGCGCGGGAGACCCAGTACTTC.